These 17 T cell receptor beta chains were sequenced from one sample in a study of cytomegalovirus exposure and HLA in healthy donors. PCR was performed using 60 Vbeta and 13 Jbeta primers. The repertoire was sequenced with immunoSEQ multiplex PCR; TCRdb's copy has only in-frame clones and lacks some. This sample's table reports roughly 73,000 clones. The sequenced sample was PBMCs. The receptors originated from a man in his fifties or sixties in good health and CMV-seropositive.

The V gene is TRBV4-1, the J gene TRBJ1-1; tentatively, D is TRBD1 (5 bases). Per germline, CDR1 MGHRA and CDR2 YSYEKL. V lost 2 bases and J 6 bases, leaving 22 bases between the germline ends. The CDR3 spans 17 residues. The CDR3 sequence is CASSQIFTTDQGAEAFF. Here the CDR3 DNA reads TGCGCCAGCAGCCAAATATTTACGACAGACCAAGGGGCTGAAGCTTTCTTT.

Turning to this clone: The junction and the germline gene differ at one end; a read error may be behind it. This sequence joins TRBV6-5 and TRBJ1-2; D may be TRBD1 (5 bases). Per germline, CDR1 MNHEY and CDR2 SVGAGI. The CDR3 covers 14 residues. In DNA form, the CDR3 reads TGTGCCAGCAAGTCGGGACTCTCTAACTATGTCTACACCTTC. Encoded protein: CASKSGLSNYVYTF.

The V gene is TRBV11-1, the J gene TRBJ2-5, with D hard to call. V lost 5 bases and J lost 3, with 7 bases in between. The CDR3 runs to 12 residues. Germline lookup yields CDR1 SGHAT and CDR2 FQDESV (reference sequence). This CDR3 is CASSLLKETQYF. CDR3 coding DNA: TGTGCCAGCAGCCTATTAAAAGAGACCCAGTACTTC.

The chain has TRBV10-3 and TRBJ1-1; D might be TRBD1 (6 bases). V was pared by 3 bases and J by 4 bases, with 9 bases between. The CDR3 length is 13 residues. Looked up from germline, CDR1 is ENHRY and CDR2 is SYGVKD. The CDR3 sequence: CAISEQGSTEAFF. The CDR3 DNA reads as TGTGCCATCAGTGAACAGGGTAGCACTGAAGCTTTCTTT.

The rearrangement links TRBV6-1 to TRBJ1-2; D remains unclear. V lost 7 bases, J lost 6 bases, and 9 bases lay in between. This CDR3 spans 11 amino acids. Per the germline V gene, CDR1 is MNHNS and CDR2 is SASEGT. Here the CDR3 DNA reads TGTGCCAGCATACAGCTGGATGGCTACACCTTC. It yields the protein CASIQLDGYTF.

The chain carries TRBV28 and TRBJ1-1, with D possibly matching TRBD1 (5 bases). The ends were cut back, 8 bases at V and 8 bases at J, with 18 bases in the middle. The CDR3 consists of 13 residues. Germline lookup yields CDR1 MDHEN and CDR2 SYDVKM. CDR3 loop: CASHLPGQGEAFF. DNA of the CDR3: TGTGCCAGCCATTTGCCCGGGCAGGGAGAAGCTTTCTTT.

The chain recombines TRBV9 with TRBJ1-1, with a tentative D call TRBD1 (5 bases). Germline V gene data show CDR1 as SGDLS and CDR2 as YYNGEE. The CDR3 is made up of 14 amino acids. Between the trimmed V and J ends, which lost 2 bases and 3 bases, there was a span of 11 bases. The CDR3 here is CASSVLGGDTEAFF. As DNA, the CDR3 is TGTGCCAGCAGCGTTTTGGGGGGGGACACTGAAGCTTTCTTT.

J is TRBJ1-1 and V is TRBV6-1; the D gene is possibly TRBD1 (5 bases). CDR1 and CDR2 from the germline V gene are MNHNS and SASEGT. The ends were cut back, 0 bases at V and 1 base at J, with 6 bases in the middle. This CDR3 is 14 amino acids long. The CDR3, as DNA: TGTGCCAGCAGTGAAGCGGGGGGGAACACTGAAGCTTTCTTT. Translating it yields CASSEAGGNTEAFF.

The genes are TRBV11-1 and TRBJ2-3; a weak D match, TRBD1 (5 bases). The CDR3 contains 15 residues. The V end was cut by 5 bases, the J end by 0 bases, with 12 bases between. Germline loops: CDR1 SGHAT, CDR2 FQDESV (reference sequence). CDR3 loop: CASSAGWASTDTQYF. The CDR3 nucleotides are TGTGCCAGCAGCGCAGGGTGGGCTAGCACAGATACGCAGTATTTT.

The gene calls are TRBV25-1 and TRBJ1-2; TRBD1 matches at 9 bases. The length of the CDR3 is 17 residues. Trimming cost V 2 bases and J 6 bases; bases outside gene matches: 13. The V gene's germline CDR1 is MGHDK and CDR2 SYGVNS. The CDR3: CASSEDRGIPKNDGYTF. For the CDR3, the DNA is TGTGCCAGCAGTGAAGACAGGGGGATTCCAAAAAATGATGGCTACACCTTC.

The chain recombines TRBV10-3 with TRBJ1-2; D is possibly TRBD1 (5 bases). This CDR3 has 13 amino acids. Germline CDR1 reads ENHRY; CDR2 reads SYGVKD. The V end was cut by 3 bases, the J end by 5 bases, with 10 bases between. CDR3 sequence reads: CAISEKTVYGYTF. CDR3 DNA sequence: TGTGCCATCAGTGAAAAGACAGTTTATGGCTACACCTTC.

The V call is TRBV7-9, the J call TRBJ2-7; D is perhaps TRBD2 (5 bases). V lost 5 bases and J lost 0, with 14 bases in between. Germline values: CDR1 SEHNR, CDR2 FQNEAQ (reference sequence). The CDR3 has 15 residues. This CDR3 is CASSPRRPDSYEQYV. In nucleotides, the CDR3 is TGTGCCAGCAGCCCCCGGAGGCCAGACTCCTACGAGCAGTACGTC.

CDR3: CASSGPSSGGAGTDTQYF. In nucleotides, the CDR3 is TGTGCCAGCAGTGGCCCTTCTAGCGGGGGGGCCGGCACAGATACGCAGTATTTT. The V call is TRBV2, the J call TRBJ2-3, with 12 bases fitting TRBD2. This CDR3 spans 18 amino acids. J gave up 1 base and V 4 bases, and 9 bases lay outside the gene matches. Looked up from germline, CDR1 is SNHLY and CDR2 is FYNNEI. Full variable domain (missing parts from reference TRBV2 and TRBJ2-3): EPEVTQTPSHQVTQMGQEVILRCVPISNHLYFYWYRQILGQKVEFLVSFYNNEISEKSEIFDDQFSVERPDGSNFTLKIRSTKLEDSAMYFCASSGPSSGGAGTDTQYFGPGTRLTVL.

The chain recombines TRBV6-1 with TRBJ2-2; D is possibly TRBD2 (6 bases). The ends were cut back, 7 bases at V and 5 bases at J, with 17 bases in the middle. The length of the CDR3 is 15 residues. From germline, CDR1 is MNHNS and CDR2 SASEGT. CDR3 in amino acids: CASIPGLPRTGELFF. In nucleotides, the CDR3 is TGTGCCAGCATCCCGGGACTCCCGAGGACCGGGGAGCTGTTTTTT.

The genes are TRBV12-5 and TRBJ2-3, with D maybe TRBD1 (5 bases). Trimming pared 6 bases from V and 2 bases from J, leaving 18 bases between. This CDR3 has 16 residues. Germline assignment: CDR1 LGHNT and CDR2 FRNRAP. The CDR3 is CASGRQTGPHTDTQYF. The CDR3 bases are TGTGCTAGTGGCCGTCAAACAGGACCACACACAGATACGCAGTATTTT.

For the CDR3, the DNA is TGTGCCAGCAGCCCAGGGGGGTATGGCTACACCTTC. Translation gives CASSPGGYGYTF. This rearrangement joins TRBV6-5 to TRBJ1-2, with 7 bases fitting TRBD1. The CDR3 length is 12 residues. Trimming removed 6 bases from V and 5 bases from J; junction bases left unmatched: 3. The germline V gene has CDR1 MNHEY and CDR2 SVGAGI.

This chain connects TRBV7-9 to TRBJ2-5, with D possibly TRBD1 on 5 matching bases. The CDR3 runs 15 residues. Germline CDR1 is SEHNR and CDR2 is FQNEAQ (reference sequence). V lost 1 base to trimming and J lost 5 bases, with 14 bases between them. The CDR3 is CASSLGSGIGETQYF. CDR3 nucleotide sequence: TGTGCCAGCAGCTTAGGGTCAGGGATAGGGGAGACCCAGTACTTC.